The text below deals with one TCR beta chain. This clonotype was recorded only once. The antigen it recognizes is unknown. At one end, the junction sequence differs from germline, possibly due to a read error. The data belong to a study of tumor and adjacent non-tumor tissue in lung cancer (dated 2018 in TCRdb). Background for the entire study: Of the cohort, around eleven patients had adenocarcinoma, 2 had squamous cell carcinoma and 1 had small cell lung cancer. The 15 or so patients were aged about 31 to 85 years, included 10 men and 5 women, and had TNM stage I to III disease. In total, sequencing yielded 95 million to 150 million productive TCRbeta reads, which works out to an average of around 4.2 million reads per sample. Using bulk TCRbeta repertoires from some 15 lung cancer patients, the study set lung tumor tissue side by side with matched distant non-tumor lung tissue. Fewer than 35 paired specimens, one tumor and one normal lung sample per patient, were profiled by TCRbeta CDR3 sequencing. Results the study describes overall, beyond this receptor: The sequencing platform is not named in the methods, and unique molecular identifiers are not mentioned. Because peripheral blood was not sequenced, the blood TCRbeta repertoires of the lung cancer patients in the study went unexamined. TCR diversity was significantly higher in younger patients, and higher tumor TCR diversity was associated with shorter overall and disease-free survival. TCR diversity (inverse Simpson) was significantly higher in tumor than in normal lung tissue (roughly 430 vs 170, P = 0.0075, Mann-Whitney U test). The top 100 clones made up a significantly larger cumulative share of the repertoire in normal lung than in tumor tissue. Only approximately 14 patients were included in the cohort, and the need for larger samples and more detailed clinical data was noted by the authors.

Bulk unsorted tissue served as the source for RNA extraction, and RNA quality was assessed using a NanoDrop ND-1000 and an Agilent 2100. Donors were newly diagnosed lung cancer patients admitted for thoracic surgery in China between August and November 2014, without prior chemotherapy. Patients with previous radiotherapy or chemotherapy, or with another concurrent cancer, were excluded from the study. Surgical tissue pieces of about 1-2.3 cm3 were preserved in RNAlater solution and were kept at -80 degrees C until use. The library came from multiplex PCR. Sequenced on an Illumina HiSeq 2500. TCRbeta libraries were constructed through three rounds of nested PCR with primers (Table S4) according to protocols modified from ARM-PCR. Before sequencing, PCR products of 200-500 bp were excised from the gel and purified with the QIAquick gel extraction kit. For the original study's pipeline: Reads were cleaned with Trimmomatic, merged with FLASH into complete CDR3 sequences, and assigned to V(D)J germline segments with MiTCR. VDJtools was used to compute clonal diversity as the inverse Simpson's index. Productive reads were defined as in-frame sequences without a premature stop codon. TCRdb itself trimmed the public reads at Q25 with fastp, ran MiXCR and retained productive beta chains. When rows share a CDR3 protein, they turn into one entry using the most common DNA and genes. The authors' filters were not applied to this entry. The sample yields approximately 120,000 distinct CDR3 sequences; roughly 75% were counted once. The ten largest clones represent 37% of the sample.

This clonotype originated in a woman aged 55-70 years with non-small cell lung cancer. The sample taken for sequencing was lung tumor tissue.

CDR3 sequence: CPSSYGQGMGNTEAFF. The sequence in DNA is TGTCCCAGCAGTTACGGGCAGGGAATGGGGAACACAGAAGCTTTCTTT. This chain joins TRBV6-6 to TRBJ1-1; TRBD1 might be the D gene, on 5 matching bases. Sequences MNHNY (CDR1) and SVGAGI (CDR2) are obtained from the germline V gene (reference sequence). CDR3 length: 16 amino acids, cysteine to phenylalanine. The sequence is cut down to CDR3 DNA, 48 bases in frame from base 1.